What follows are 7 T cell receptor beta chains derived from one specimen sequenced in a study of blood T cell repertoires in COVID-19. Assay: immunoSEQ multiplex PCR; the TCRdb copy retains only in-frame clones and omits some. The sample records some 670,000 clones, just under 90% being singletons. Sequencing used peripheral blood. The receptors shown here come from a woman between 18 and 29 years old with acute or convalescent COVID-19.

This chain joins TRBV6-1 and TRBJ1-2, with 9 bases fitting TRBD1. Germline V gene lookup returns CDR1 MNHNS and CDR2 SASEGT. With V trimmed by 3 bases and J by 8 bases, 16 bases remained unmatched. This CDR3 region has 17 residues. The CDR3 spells CASSEGLGDRDAGGYTF. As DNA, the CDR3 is TGTGCCAGCAGTGAGGGGTTGGGGGACAGGGACGCTGGAGGCTACACCTTC.

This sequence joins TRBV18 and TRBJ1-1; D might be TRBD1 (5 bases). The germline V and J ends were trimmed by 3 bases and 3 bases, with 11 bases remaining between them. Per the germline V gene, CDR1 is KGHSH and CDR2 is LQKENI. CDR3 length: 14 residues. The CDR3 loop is CASSPLIGDTEAFF. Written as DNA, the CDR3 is TGTGCCAGCTCACCTCTGATAGGGGACACTGAAGCTTTCTTT.

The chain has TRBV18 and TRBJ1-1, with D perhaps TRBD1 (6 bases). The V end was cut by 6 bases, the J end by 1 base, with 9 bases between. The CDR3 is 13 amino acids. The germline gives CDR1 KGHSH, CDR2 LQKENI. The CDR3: CASSQGGNTEAFF. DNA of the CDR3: TGTGCCAGCTCGCAAGGGGGGAACACTGAAGCTTTCTTT.

CDR3 DNA: TGTGCCAGCAGCTTGAGCGGGACGACCTACGAGCAGTACTTC. It yields the protein CASSLSGTTYEQYF. V and J are TRBV5-5 and TRBJ2-7, with 7 bases lining up with TRBD2. Germline lookup yields CDR1 SGHKS and CDR2 YYEKEE (reference sequence). This CDR3 has 14 residues. Trimming removed 1 base from V and 2 bases from J; junction bases left unmatched: 3.

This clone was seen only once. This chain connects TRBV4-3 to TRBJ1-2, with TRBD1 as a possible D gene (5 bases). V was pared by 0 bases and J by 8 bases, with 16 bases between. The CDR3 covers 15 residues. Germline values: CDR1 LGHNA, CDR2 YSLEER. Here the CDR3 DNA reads TGCGCCAGCAGCCAAGATTTCGGGGGTTCGGGCGGCTACACCTTC. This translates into CASSQDFGGSGGYTF.

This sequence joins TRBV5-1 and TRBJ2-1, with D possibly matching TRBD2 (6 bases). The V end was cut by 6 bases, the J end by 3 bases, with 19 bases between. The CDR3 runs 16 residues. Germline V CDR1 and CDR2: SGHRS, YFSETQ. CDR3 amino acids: CASNRSPGVRYNEQFF. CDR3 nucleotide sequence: TGCGCCAGCAACCGATCCCCGGGGGTCCGCTACAATGAGCAGTTCTTC. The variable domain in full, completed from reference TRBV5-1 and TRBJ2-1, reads KAGVTQTPRYLIKTRGQQVTLSCSPISGHRSVSWYQQTPGQGLQFLFEYFSETQRNKGNFPGRFSGRQFSNSRSEMNVSTLELGDSALYLCASNRSPGVRYNEQFFGPGTRLTVL.

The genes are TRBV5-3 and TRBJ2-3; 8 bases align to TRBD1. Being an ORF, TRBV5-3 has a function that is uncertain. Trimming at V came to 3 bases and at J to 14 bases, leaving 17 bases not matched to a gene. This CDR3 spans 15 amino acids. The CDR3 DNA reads TGTGCCAGAAGCTGGGGACAGGAACCTATAACGCAGTGGTATTTT. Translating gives CARSWGQEPITQWYF.